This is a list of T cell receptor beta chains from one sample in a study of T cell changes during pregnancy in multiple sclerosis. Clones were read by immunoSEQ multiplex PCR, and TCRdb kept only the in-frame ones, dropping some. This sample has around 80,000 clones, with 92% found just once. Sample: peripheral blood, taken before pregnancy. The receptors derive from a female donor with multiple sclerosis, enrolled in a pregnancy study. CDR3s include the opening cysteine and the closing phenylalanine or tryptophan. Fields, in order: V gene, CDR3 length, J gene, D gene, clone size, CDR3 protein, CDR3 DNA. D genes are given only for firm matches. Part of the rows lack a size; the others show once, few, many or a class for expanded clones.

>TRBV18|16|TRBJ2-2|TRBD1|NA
CASSHDRGIVTGELFF
TGTGCCAGCTCACACGACAGGGGGATTGTCACCGGGGAGCTGTTTTTT
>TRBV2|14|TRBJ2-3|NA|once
CASSGQGFTDTQYF
TGTGCCAGCAGCGGGCAGGGGTTCACAGATACGCAGTATTTT
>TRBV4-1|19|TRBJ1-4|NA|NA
CASSHLQTDSPSTNEKLFF
TGCGCCAGCAGCCACTTGCAGACAGACAGCCCTTCAACTAATGAAAAACTGTTTTTT
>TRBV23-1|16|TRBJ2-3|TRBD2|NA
CASSRTLGEGTDTQYF
TGCGCCAGCAGTCGGACCCTGGGGGAGGGGACAGATACGCAGTATTTT
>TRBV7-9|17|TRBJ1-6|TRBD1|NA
CASSPKAQGQGNSPLHF
TGTGCCAGCAGCCCGAAGGCCCAGGGACAGGGGAATTCACCCCTCCACTTT
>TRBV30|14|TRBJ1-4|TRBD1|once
CAWRKTGGYEKLFF
TGTGCCTGGAGGAAGACAGGGGGCTATGAAAAACTGTTTTTT
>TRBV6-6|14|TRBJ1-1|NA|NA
CASTQDRTNTEAFF
TGTGCCAGCACTCAGGACAGAACAAACACTGAAGCTTTCTTT
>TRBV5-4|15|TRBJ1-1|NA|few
CASSFQAGTNTEAFF
TGTGCCAGCAGCTTTCAGGCGGGAACGAACACTGAAGCTTTCTTT
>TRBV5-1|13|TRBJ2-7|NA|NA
CASSGKGFYEQYF
TGCGCCAGCAGCGGTAAGGGGTTCTACGAGCAGTACTTC
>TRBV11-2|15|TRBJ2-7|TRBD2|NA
CASSLEGGTHYEQYF
TGTGCCAGCAGCTTAGAGGGGGGGACCCACTACGAGCAGTACTTC
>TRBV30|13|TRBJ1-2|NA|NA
CAWSVGADYGYTF
TGTGCCTGGAGTGTTGGGGCAGACTATGGCTACACCTTC
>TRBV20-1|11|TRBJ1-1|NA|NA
CSAREGAEAFF
TGCAGTGCTAGAGAAGGGGCTGAAGCTTTCTTT